These T cell receptor beta chains were read from a single sample in a study of blood T cell repertoires in COVID-19. Profiled with immunoSEQ multiplex PCR; TCRdb holds only in-frame clones, not every one. In the table there are 130,000 to 150,000 clones, approximately 87% of which are singletons. Sequencing was carried out using peripheral blood. Source of these receptors: a woman in her forties or fifties with active or convalescent COVID-19. Both conserved end residues are part of each CDR3. D genes are given only for firm matches. Clone size is given for some rows only: seen once, a few or many times, or a class if the clone is expanded.

v_call	clone_size	d_call	j_call	cdr3_nt	cdr3_aa
TRBV30	NA	TRBD1	TRBJ2-3	TGTGCCTGGAGTAGGGACAGCTGGAGCACAGATACGCAGTATTTT	CAWSRDSWSTDTQYF
TRBV2	NA	NA	TRBJ1-1	TGTGCCAGCAGTGACGGACTAAACACTGAAGCTTTCTTT	CASSDGLNTEAFF
TRBV21-1	few	NA	TRBJ1-4	TGTGCCAGCAGCACAGTGGATGTGGCAGGCTTTGAAAAACTGTTTTTT	CASSTVDVAGFEKLFF
TRBV7-9	NA	TRBD1	TRBJ1-2	TGTGCCAGCAGCTTAGATGGGGGACAGGGGAACTATGGCTACACCTTC	CASSLDGGQGNYGYTF
TRBV29-1	NA	TRBD2	TRBJ2-2	TGCAGCGTTGAAAGCGGGGGAAAACGGGGGGAGCTGTTTTTT	CSVESGGKRGELFF
TRBV2	NA	TRBD1	TRBJ2-2	TGTGCCAGCAGTTATCGACAGGGGGCATTCGGGGAGCTGTTTTTT	CASSYRQGAFGELFF
TRBV12-3/TRBV12-4	once	NA	TRBJ1-1	TGTGCCAGCAGTTTGACAGGAGAAGCTTTCTTT	CASSLTGEAFF
TRBV30	NA	NA	TRBJ1-6	TGTGCCTGGTCACAGGGATTGGGGTCACCCCTCCACTTT	CAWSQGLGSPLHF
TRBV19	NA	NA	TRBJ1-1	TGTGCCAGTACCCCCCGGGTAGAAACTGAAGCTTTCTTT	CASTPRVETEAFF
TRBV5-4	NA	NA	TRBJ2-7	TGTGCCAGCAGCTTTCACACAGTCTCCTACGAGCAGTACTTC	CASSFHTVSYEQYF
TRBV14	NA	NA	TRBJ2-7	TGTGCCAGCAGCCTCCAGGGGCCCGAGCAGTACTTC	CASSLQGPEQYF
TRBV5-1	NA	NA	TRBJ1-3	TGCGCCAGCAGCGAAGCGAAAGTTCGGGACACCATATATTTT	CASSEAKVRDTIYF
TRBV6-5	NA	NA	TRBJ1-2	TGTGCCAGCACGCCAGGACTTAACTATGGCTACACCTTC	CASTPGLNYGYTF
TRBV2	NA	NA	TRBJ2-7	TGTGCCAGCAGTGAAGTAGGGGGGGCGGAACAGTACTTC	CASSEVGGAEQYF
TRBV25-1	NA	NA	TRBJ1-2	TGTGCCAGCAGTGACCCCCAAACAGGGCCGTTATTCTATGGCTACACCTTC	CASSDPQTGPLFYGYTF
TRBV5-6	NA	TRBD1	TRBJ2-3	TGTGCCAGCAGCTCCGATACAGGGGCAGATACGCAGTATTTT	CASSSDTGADTQYF
TRBV27	once	NA	TRBJ2-1	TGTGCCAGCAGGCCTCCAGGGGTATCCTACAATGAGCAGTTCTTC	CASRPPGVSYNEQFF
TRBV6-2/TRBV6-3	NA	NA	TRBJ1-4	TGTGCCAGCAGTTACGGCGGTGCAACTAATGAAAAACTGTTTTTT	CASSYGGATNEKLFF
TRBV9	NA	NA	TRBJ2-5	TGTGCCAGCAGCGTAGGTGCGGGGCAGGAGCAACAAGAGACCCAGTACTTC	CASSVGAGQEQQETQYF
TRBV7-9	NA	NA	TRBJ1-1	TGTGCCAGCAGACAGCCAACCGGGACATCAGCTTTCTTT	CASRQPTGTSAFF
TRBV18	NA	NA	TRBJ1-2	TGTGCCAGCTCACCCGACAAGAACTATGGCTACACCTTC	CASSPDKNYGYTF
TRBV6-4	NA	NA	TRBJ1-6	TGTGCCAGCACCCTGGGGGGTGACCCCGATTCACCCCTCCACTTT	CASTLGGDPDSPLHF
TRBV24-1	NA	TRBD1	TRBJ2-5	TGTGCCACCAGTGATGTCGGGACAGGGAGGGAGACCCAGTACTTC	CATSDVGTGRETQYF
TRBV9	once	NA	TRBJ2-7	TGTGCCAGCAGCGTACTGGCGGCATCGGAGCAGTACTTC	CASSVLAASEQYF
TRBV12-3/TRBV12-4	NA	NA	TRBJ1-2	TGTGCCAGCAGTTTGCAGGTCAACTATGGCTACACCTTC	CASSLQVNYGYTF
TRBV4-3	few	NA	TRBJ1-2	TGCGCCAGCAGCCAATTGGGGGGGCTAGCTAACTATGGCTACACCTTC	CASSQLGGLANYGYTF
TRBV30	once	NA	TRBJ1-2	TGTGCCTGGAGTGTACGACATCCGGGAATCCTCTATGGCTACACCTTC	CAWSVRHPGILYGYTF
TRBV12-3/TRBV12-4	few	NA	TRBJ1-6	TGTGCCAGCAGCCCAGGAAATTCACCCCTCCACTTT	CASSPGNSPLHF
TRBV29-1	few	TRBD1	TRBJ1-1	TGCAGCGTTAACCCACCCGACAGGGCAGGCACTGAAGCTTTCTTT	CSVNPPDRAGTEAFF
TRBV10-3	NA	TRBD1	TRBJ1-1	TGTGCCATCAGGGAACAGGGGGCGGGTCGGGCTTTCTTT	CAIREQGAGRAFF
TRBV28	NA	TRBD1	TRBJ1-5	TGTGCCAGCAGTTTACAGGGGGCCCTTCTCCAGCATTTT	CASSLQGALLQHF
TRBV5-4	NA	TRBD2	TRBJ2-1	TGTGCCAGCAGCCAGACGTTCCGGGGGGATTACAATGAGCAGTTCTTC	CASSQTFRGDYNEQFF
TRBV28	once	NA	TRBJ2-7	TGTGCCAGCAGTAGACTTCGATACGAGCAGTACTTC	CASSRLRYEQYF
TRBV9	once	NA	TRBJ2-5	TGTGCCAGCAGCGTAGCCCCAGACAGTACGACCCAGTACTTC	CASSVAPDSTTQYF
TRBV7-2	NA	TRBD1	TRBJ2-1	TGTGCCAGCAGCCTGACAGGGGGCGAGTACAATGAGCAGTTCTTC	CASSLTGGEYNEQFF
TRBV18	NA	TRBD1	TRBJ2-7	TGTGCCAGCTCACCGCCCGGGACAGCGATCTCCTACGAGCAGTACTTC	CASSPPGTAISYEQYF
TRBV2	few	NA	TRBJ2-5	TGTGCCAGGGACTCCGGACAGACTGTTGGAGAGACCCAGTACTTC	CARDSGQTVGETQYF
TRBV19	NA	NA	TRBJ1-1	TGTGCCAGTAGTATAGTGGGGAGTGAAGCTTTCTTT	CASSIVGSEAFF
TRBV6-2/TRBV6-3	few	TRBD1	TRBJ1-1	TGTGCCAGCAGTTACTCGACAGGGGGGATCACTGAAGCTTTCTTT	CASSYSTGGITEAFF
TRBV11-2	once	NA	TRBJ2-7	TGTGCCAGCAGCCCAAACCGGGGCGGGGTCGCCTACGAGCAGTACTTC	CASSPNRGGVAYEQYF
TRBV2	NA	NA	TRBJ1-2	TGTGCCACCGGAACAGGGTACGGCTACACCTTC	CATGTGYGYTF
TRBV30	once	NA	TRBJ1-1	TGTGCCTGGAGTGTATCCACCTTGGAGACTGAAGCTTTCTTT	CAWSVSTLETEAFF
TRBV7-2	NA	NA	TRBJ2-1	TGTGCCAGCAGCTCTTCAGTTGAGCAGTTCTTC	CASSSSVEQFF
TRBV14	NA	NA	TRBJ2-3	TGTGCCAGCAGCCAAGATGCTGGACTGCTCACAGATACGCAGTATTTT	CASSQDAGLLTDTQYF
TRBV11-3	NA	TRBD1	TRBJ1-1	TGTGCCAGCAGCCGGGGACAGATGAACACTGAAGCTTTCTTT	CASSRGQMNTEAFF
TRBV19	NA	NA	TRBJ1-4	TGTGCCAGTAGGGCCCCGACCGGACAGCGGGGTAATGAAAAACTGTTTTTT	CASRAPTGQRGNEKLFF
TRBV24-1	few	TRBD1	TRBJ2-4	TGTGCCACCAGGGGGACAGGGTCGCCCATTCAGTACTTC	CATRGTGSPIQYF
TRBV23-1	once	TRBD1	TRBJ1-6	TGCGCCAGCAGTCAATTGGATGGGGGACAGGGTGTTTCACCCCTCCACTTT	CASSQLDGGQGVSPLHF
TRBV5-8	NA	NA	TRBJ1-3	TGTGCCAGCAGCTTGACCGGGGAGGCGGGAAACACCATATATTTT	CASSLTGEAGNTIYF
TRBV21-1	NA	NA	TRBJ2-3	TGTGCCAGCAGCAAAATGTGGGCTAGCGGGCCCACAGATACGCAGTATTTT	CASSKMWASGPTDTQYF
TRBV5-1	NA	NA	TRBJ2-5	TGCGCCAGCAGCGTCACTAGAGGAGAGACCCAGTACTTC	CASSVTRGETQYF
TRBV27	NA	NA	TRBJ1-2	TGTGCCAGCAGTTTGGTTCGGGGCTATGGCTACACCTTC	CASSLVRGYGYTF